This T cell receptor (beta chain) was identified in a study of T-cell memory formation after mild COVID-19. For the study at large: Clustering of TCRs was largely donor specific. Study conclusions and caveats: Balance between CD4 and CD8 was seen in clones contracting day 15 to 85, and a CD4+ lean was seen in later expanders.

Notes on this clonotype: What it binds is not known.

5'RACE, which relied on constant-segment primers, yielded TCR alpha and TCR beta cDNA libraries carrying sample barcodes and UMIs. TCRdb itself ran the 5' RACE reads through MiXCR, one entry per CDR3 protein. The sample lists around 210,000 distinct CDR3 sequences; more than 8% were seen once. The ends lost 4 bases at V and 4 bases at J; junction bases unmatched: 9. Germline-derived CDR1 and CDR2 are SGHRS and YFSETQ. The length of the CDR3 is 15 residues. The sequence was collected from a man younger than 35 who had mild COVID-19 (a few samples of this study predate the infection). Cell type and time point are not known. The V and J genes are TRBV5-1 and TRBJ2-3; 7 bases fit TRBD1. Material: PBMCs or a T cell subset sorted from them (not recorded which). The CDR3 DNA reads TGCGCCAGCAGCCTATTTGACAGGGATCCAGATACGCAGTATTTT. This gives the protein CASSLFDRDPDTQYF.